This T cell receptor (beta chain) was sequenced in a study of T cells after yellow fever vaccination. The CDR3 contains 14 residues. Germline loops: CDR1 SGHTA, CDR2 FQGNSA. Losses at the gene ends were 3 bases for V and 1 base for J; bases not matched to a gene: 2. This clonotype was seen at least ten times. Its antigen is unknown. General observations from the study: CD4 and CD8 compartments shared a small share of clonotypes.

In TCRdb, the 5' RACE reads were re-called with MiXCR into one record per CDR3 protein. The sample includes around 600,000 distinct CDR3 sequences, more than 9% of them seen just once. The clonotype originates from a man between 25 and 39 years old who received the YFV17D yellow fever vaccine. The chain carries TRBV7-2 and TRBJ2-7; 8 positions agree with TRBD2. The sequencing used PBMCs, collected on the day of the yellow fever booster vaccination. In nucleotides, the CDR3 is TGTGCCAGCAGCTTTACTAGCGGATCCTACGAGCAGTACTTC. Amino acids: CASSFTSGSYEQYF.